This is a list of T cell receptor beta chains from one sample in a study of shared clonotypes between healthy human individuals. Here immunoSEQ multiplex PCR was the method, and the copy in TCRdb shows in-frame clones only, minus some. This table has about 100,000 clones, about 70% appearing once. Sequenced: memory CD8+ T cells sorted from blood. These receptor sequences come from a woman younger than 45 in good health. Both conserved end residues are part of each CDR3. Fields, in order: clone size, D gene, J gene, V gene, CDR3 protein, CDR3 DNA. D genes are given only for firm matches. Part of the rows lack a size; the others show once, few, many or a class for expanded clones.

clone_size: -
d_call: -
j_call: TRBJ2-1
v_call: TRBV2
cdr3_aa: CASSASGPSSYNEQFF
cdr3_nt: TGTGCCAGCAGTGCCAGCGGGCCGAGCTCCTACAATGAGCAGTTCTTC

clone_size: -
d_call: -
j_call: TRBJ2-3
v_call: TRBV6-6
cdr3_aa: CAISDTDTDTQYF
cdr3_nt: TGTGCCATCAGTGACACCGACACAGATACGCAGTATTTT

clone_size: once
d_call: -
j_call: TRBJ2-2
v_call: TRBV2
cdr3_aa: CASSGRRNTGELFF
cdr3_nt: TGTGCCAGCAGTGGTAGGAGAAATACCGGGGAGCTGTTTTTT

clone_size: many
d_call: -
j_call: TRBJ1-1
v_call: TRBV25-1
cdr3_aa: CASSEIQGGNTEAFF
cdr3_nt: TGTGCCAGCAGTGAGATTCAGGGTGGGAACACTGAAGCTTTCTTT

clone_size: -
d_call: -
j_call: TRBJ1-3
v_call: TRBV28
cdr3_aa: CASSSTKIHSSGNTIYF
cdr3_nt: TGTGCCAGCAGCTCCACGAAGATCCACAGCTCTGGAAACACCATATATTTT

clone_size: -
d_call: TRBD1
j_call: TRBJ1-2
v_call: TRBV6-6
cdr3_aa: CASSSDRVANYGYTF
cdr3_nt: TGTGCCAGCAGTTCTGACAGGGTAGCTAACTATGGCTACACCTTC

clone_size: -
d_call: -
j_call: TRBJ2-7
v_call: TRBV11-2
cdr3_aa: CASSLDSSLPSYEQYF
cdr3_nt: TGTGCCAGCAGCTTAGACTCTAGCCTCCCTTCCTACGAGCAGTACTTC

clone_size: few
d_call: TRBD2
j_call: TRBJ2-7
v_call: TRBV4-2
cdr3_aa: CASSQELAGANYEQYF
cdr3_nt: TGTGCCAGCAGCCAAGAACTAGCGGGAGCAAACTACGAGCAGTACTTC

clone_size: -
d_call: TRBD1
j_call: TRBJ1-2
v_call: TRBV19
cdr3_aa: CASGQGLTF
cdr3_nt: TGTGCCAGTGGACAGGGTTTAACCTTC

clone_size: few
d_call: -
j_call: TRBJ2-3
v_call: TRBV29-1
cdr3_aa: CSVERQTKDTQYF
cdr3_nt: TGCAGCGTTGAGAGACAGACAAAAGATACGCAGTATTTT

clone_size: -
d_call: TRBD1
j_call: TRBJ2-3
v_call: TRBV28
cdr3_aa: CASRTGTVSTDTQYF
cdr3_nt: TGTGCCAGCAGAACCGGGACAGTGAGCACAGATACGCAGTATTTT

clone_size: -
d_call: -
j_call: TRBJ1-2
v_call: TRBV18
cdr3_aa: CASSPSRGARANYGYTF
cdr3_nt: TGTGCCAGCTCACCGAGCCGGGGGGCAAGAGCTAACTATGGCTACACCTTC